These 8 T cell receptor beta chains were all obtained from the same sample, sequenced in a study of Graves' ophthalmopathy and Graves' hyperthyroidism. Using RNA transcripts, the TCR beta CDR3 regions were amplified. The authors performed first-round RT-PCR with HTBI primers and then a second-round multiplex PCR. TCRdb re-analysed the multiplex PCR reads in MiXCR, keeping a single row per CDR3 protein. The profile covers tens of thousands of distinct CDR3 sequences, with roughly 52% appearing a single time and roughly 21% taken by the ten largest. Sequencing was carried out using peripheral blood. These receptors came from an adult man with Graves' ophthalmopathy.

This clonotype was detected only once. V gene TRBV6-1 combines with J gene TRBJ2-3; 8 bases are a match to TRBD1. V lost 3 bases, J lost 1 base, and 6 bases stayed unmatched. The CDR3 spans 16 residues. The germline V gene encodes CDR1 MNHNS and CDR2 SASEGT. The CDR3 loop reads CASSEWRGQGTDTQYF. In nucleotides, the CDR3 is TGTGCCAGCAGTGAGTGGCGGGGACAGGGCACAGATACGCAGTATTTT.

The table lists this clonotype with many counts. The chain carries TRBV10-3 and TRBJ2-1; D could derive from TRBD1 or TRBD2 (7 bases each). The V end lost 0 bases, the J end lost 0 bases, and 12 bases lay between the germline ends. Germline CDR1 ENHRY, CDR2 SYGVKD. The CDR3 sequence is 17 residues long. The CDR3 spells CAISESRGGSSYNEQFF. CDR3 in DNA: TGTGCCATCAGTGAGTCCAGGGGGGGCAGCTCCTACAATGAGCAGTTCTTC.

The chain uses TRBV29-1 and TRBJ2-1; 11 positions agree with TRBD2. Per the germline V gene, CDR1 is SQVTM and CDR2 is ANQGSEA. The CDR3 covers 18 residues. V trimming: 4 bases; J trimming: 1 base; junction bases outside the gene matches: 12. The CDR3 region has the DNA TGCAGCGTTGGGGGGCGGCTAGCGGGAGGCGCATCCTACAATGAGCAGTTCTTC. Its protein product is CSVGGRLAGGASYNEQFF.

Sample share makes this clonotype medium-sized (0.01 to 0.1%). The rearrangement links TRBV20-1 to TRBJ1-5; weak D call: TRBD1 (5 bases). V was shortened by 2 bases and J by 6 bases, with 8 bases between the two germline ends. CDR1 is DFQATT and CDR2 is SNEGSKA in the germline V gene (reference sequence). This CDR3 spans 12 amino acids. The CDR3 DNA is TGCAGTGCTAGACGGAGGGGTCAGCCCCAGCATTTT. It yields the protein CSARRRGQPQHF.

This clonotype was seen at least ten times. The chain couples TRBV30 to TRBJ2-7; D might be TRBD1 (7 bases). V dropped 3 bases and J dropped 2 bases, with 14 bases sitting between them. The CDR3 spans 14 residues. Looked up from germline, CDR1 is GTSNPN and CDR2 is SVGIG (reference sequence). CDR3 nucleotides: TGTGCCTGGAGCCGGGGGACAGTTACCTACGAGCAGTACTTC. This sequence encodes CAWSRGTVTYEQYF.

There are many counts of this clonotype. The CDR3 loop reads CAWSVRGLNSPLHF. The CDR3 DNA is TGTGCCTGGAGTGTAAGGGGCCTTAATTCACCCCTCCACTTT. The chain joins TRBV30 to TRBJ1-6, with D possibly matching TRBD1 (5 bases). V was clipped by 0 bases and J by 6 bases, with 9 bases between them. CDR1 and CDR2 from the germline V gene are GTSNPN and SVGIG (reference sequence). This CDR3 is 14 amino acids long. Combining the CDR3 with reference TRBV30 and TRBJ1-6 gives the whole variable domain SQTIHQWPATLVQPVGSPLSLECTVEGTSNPNLYWYRQAAGRGLQLLFYSVGIGQISSEVPQNLSASRPQDRQFILSSKKLLLSDSGFYLCAWSVRGLNSPLHFGNGTRLTVT.

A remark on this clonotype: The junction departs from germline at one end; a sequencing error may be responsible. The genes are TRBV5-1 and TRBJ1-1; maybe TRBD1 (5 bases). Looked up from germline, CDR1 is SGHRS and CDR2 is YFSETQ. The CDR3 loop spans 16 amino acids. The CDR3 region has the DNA TGCGCCAGCAGCTGGGACGGGGCTCATGAGAACAGTGAAGCTTTCTTT. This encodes CASSWDGAHENSEAFF.

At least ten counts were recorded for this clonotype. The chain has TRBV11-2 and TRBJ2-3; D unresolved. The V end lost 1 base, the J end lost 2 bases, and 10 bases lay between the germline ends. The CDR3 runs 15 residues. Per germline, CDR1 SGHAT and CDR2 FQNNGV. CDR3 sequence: CASSLVRTPTDTQYF. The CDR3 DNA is TGTGCCAGCAGCTTAGTCCGAACACCCACAGATACGCAGTATTTT.